A selection of T cell receptor beta chains follows, all from one sample in a study of radiation and T cells in renal cell carcinoma. Method: immunoSEQ multiplex PCR; TCRdb's copy keeps in-frame clones and lacks some. The sample has about 3,700 clones, 65% to 80% seen once; the top ten hold around 8%. Here the sequenced sample was tumor tissue, taken from a patient whose treatment was nephrectomy without radiotherapy. The receptors stem from a man in his fifties or sixties with renal cell carcinoma. CDR3s include the opening cysteine and the closing phenylalanine or tryptophan. A D gene is named only where the DNA matches it firmly. Size is stated for part of the rows, as once, few or many counts, or as a class when the clone is expanded.

j_call clone_size d_call v_call cdr3_aa cdr3_nt
TRBJ1-2 - TRBD1 TRBV5-1 CASRTPGQGAKGYTF TGCGCCAGCAGAACCCCGGGACAGGGGGCAAAGGGCTACACCTTC
TRBJ1-2 - - TRBV6-6 CASSSLYGYTF TGTGCCAGCAGTTCCTTGTATGGCTACACCTTC
TRBJ2-5 few TRBD2 TRBV30 CAWSPGLADVGTQYF TGTGCCTGGAGTCCGGGACTAGCGGACGTGGGGACCCAGTACTTC
TRBJ2-1 - - TRBV29-1 CSVLPQREQFF TGCAGCGTCCTCCCTCAGCGGGAGCAGTTCTTC
TRBJ2-3 - TRBD2 TRBV7-2 CASSSGLAGYTDTQYF TGTGCCAGCAGCTCCGGACTAGCGGGATACACAGATACGCAGTATTTT
TRBJ2-1 - TRBD2 TRBV11-2 CASTRWSSGSGEQFF TGTGCCAGCACCCGATGGTCCAGCGGGAGTGGTGAGCAGTTCTTC
TRBJ1-6 - - TRBV7-9 CASSLKDKSPLHF TGTGCCAGCAGTCTCAAGGACAAATCACCCCTCCACTTT
TRBJ1-5 - - TRBV5-5 CASSLETADQPQHF TGTGCCAGCAGCTTGGAGACAGCGGATCAGCCCCAGCATTTT
TRBJ1-1 - - TRBV5-1 CASSFNTGNTEAFF TGCGCCAGCAGCTTTAACACAGGGAACACTGAAGCTTTCTTT
TRBJ2-1 - TRBD2 TRBV7-9 CASSLGAGAAREQFF TGTGCCAGCAGCTTAGGAGCGGGGGCTGCTCGTGAGCAGTTCTTC
TRBJ2-7 - - TRBV11-2 CASSLGRVYEQYF TGTGCCAGCAGCTTAGGCAGGGTCTACGAGCAGTACTTC
TRBJ2-3 - TRBD1 TRBV19 CASSIGQATDTQYF TGTGCCAGTAGTATCGGACAGGCCACAGATACGCAGTATTTT
TRBJ2-3 - - TRBV19 CASSRGARADTQYF TGTGCCAGTAGTAGGGGCGCCCGAGCAGATACGCAGTATTTT
TRBJ2-7 - - TRBV4-3 CASSQEQWGEQYF TGCGCCAGCAGCCAAGAACAGTGGGGGGAGCAGTACTTC
TRBJ1-2 - - TRBV4-1 CASSQSRVNSNGYTF TGCGCCAGCAGCCAAAGCAGGGTAAATTCAAATGGCTACACCTTC
TRBJ1-4 - TRBD1 TRBV7-2 CASSSDRAAEKLFF TGTGCCAGCAGCTCGGACAGGGCGGCTGAAAAACTGTTTTTT
TRBJ1-2 large TRBD1 TRBV19 CASSLPDRDGGYTF TGTGCCAGTAGTCTCCCGGACAGGGATGGTGGCTACACCTTC
TRBJ2-3 - - TRBV21-1 CASSKVWPSGRSDTQYF TGTGCCAGCAGCAAAGTTTGGCCTAGCGGGAGGTCAGATACGCAGTATTTT
TRBJ2-2 - TRBD1 TRBV28 CASSRQGASGELFF TGTGCCAGCAGTCGACAGGGGGCCTCGGGGGAGCTGTTTTTT
TRBJ2-3 - TRBD2 TRBV19 CASSILAGGTDTQYF TGTGCCAGTAGTATACTAGCGGGAGGTACAGATACGCAGTATTTT
TRBJ2-5 - TRBD2 TRBV30 CACWGREGRRTQYF TGTGCCTGCTGGGGGCGGGAGGGCCGGAGGACCCAGTACTTC
TRBJ2-7 - - TRBV6-1 CASTPSLESYEQYF TGTGCCAGCACTCCGTCTTTAGAGTCCTACGAGCAGTACTTC
TRBJ1-5 few - TRBV27 CASSLSGVGQPQHF TGTGCCAGCAGTTTATCTGGGGTAGGTCAGCCCCAGCATTTT
TRBJ2-1 - - TRBV29-1 CSIELYNEQFF TGCAGCATCGAGCTTTACAATGAGCAGTTCTTC
TRBJ1-1 - - TRBV19 CASRTGALLHMNTEAFF TGTGCCAGTAGGACCGGGGCCCTACTCCACATGAACACTGAAGCTTTCTTT
TRBJ2-5 - - TRBV5-1 CASRDGQQETQYF TGCGCCAGCAGAGATGGACAGCAAGAGACCCAGTACTTC
TRBJ2-7 - - TRBV28 CASLPEGLTYEQYF TGTGCCAGTCTACCCGAGGGGTTAACCTACGAGCAGTACTTC
TRBJ1-4 - TRBD1 TRBV4-1 CASSELLSGGVEKLFF TGCGCCAGCAGCGAACTCCTATCAGGGGGCGTTGAAAAACTGTTTTTT
TRBJ2-3 - TRBD2 TRBV5-6 CASTQIGGGPGDTQYF TGTGCCAGCACCCAGATCGGGGGAGGGCCGGGAGATACGCAGTATTTT
TRBJ1-1 - - TRBV11-2 CASSSRPGRANETEAFF TGTGCCAGCAGCTCCCGACCGGGCAGGGCGAATGAAACTGAAGCTTTCTTT
TRBJ1-5 - TRBD1 TRBV28 CASSSFGQGLYDQPQHF TGTGCCAGCAGTTCATTCGGACAGGGGCTATACGATCAGCCCCAGCATTTT
TRBJ1-2 - - TRBV7-6 CASSLALARGYTF TGTGCCAGCAGCTTAGCGCTAGCGCGTGGCTACACCTTC
TRBJ1-1 few TRBD1 TRBV7-9 CASSLAGTGAMNTEAFF TGTGCCAGCAGCTTAGCAGGGACAGGGGCTATGAACACTGAAGCTTTCTTT
TRBJ2-7 - TRBD2 TRBV10-3 CAISRTSQSNDEQYF TGTGCCATCAGTCGGACTAGCCAGAGTAATGACGAGCAGTACTTC
TRBJ2-1 - - TRBV9 CASSVEVDSYNEQFF TGTGCCAGCAGCGTAGAGGTGGATTCCTACAATGAGCAGTTCTTC
TRBJ2-1 - TRBD2 TRBV27 CASSPRLAGSSSSYNEQFF TGTGCCAGCAGCCCCCGACTAGCGGGATCCTCTAGCTCCTACAATGAGCAGTTCTTC
TRBJ2-7 - - TRBV7-3 CASSPGVASAYEQYF TGTGCCAGCAGCCCGGGCGTGGCTAGCGCCTACGAGCAGTACTTC
TRBJ2-7 large - TRBV5-3 CARSLEDGGGYEQYF TGTGCCAGAAGCTTGGAGGACGGGGGTGGGTACGAGCAGTACTTC
TRBJ1-2 - - TRBV18 CASSPSETVYGYTF TGTGCCAGCTCACCCTCCGAGACGGTCTATGGCTACACCTTC
TRBJ1-3 - - TRBV19 CASIGDGGNTIYF TGTGCCAGTATCGGGGACGGTGGAAACACCATATATTTT
TRBJ2-7 few - TRBV19 CASSIGPPLYEQYF TGTGCCAGTAGTATCGGACCGCCCCTCTACGAGCAGTACTTC
TRBJ2-7 - TRBD2 TRBV28 CASSPGLAGGAYEQYF TGTGCCAGCAGTCCAGGACTAGCGGGAGGTGCCTACGAGCAGTACTTC
TRBJ2-1 - TRBD1 TRBV5-1 CASSGGTGASNEQFF TGCGCCAGCAGCGGGGGGACAGGGGCTAGCAATGAGCAGTTCTTC
TRBJ2-1 - - TRBV27 CASSYGTYNEQFF TGTGCCAGCAGTTACGGTACCTACAATGAGCAGTTCTTC
TRBJ2-4 - - TRBV29-1 CSVGGVGKNIQYF TGCAGCGTTGGAGGGGTCGGCAAAAACATTCAGTACTTC
TRBJ2-1 hyperexpanded - TRBV29-1 CSVEGRNNEQFF TGCAGCGTTGAGGGAAGGAACAATGAGCAGTTCTTC
TRBJ2-7 - TRBD1 TRBV30 CAWSRTGGPYEQYF TGTGCCTGGAGTAGGACAGGGGGTCCCTACGAGCAGTACTTC
TRBJ2-7 - - TRBV29-1 CSASTASYEQYF TGCAGCGCCTCGACAGCCTCCTACGAGCAGTACTTC
TRBJ2-5 - - TRBV11-2 CASSHGPGALEETQYF TGTGCCAGCAGCCACGGTCCAGGGGCGCTTGAAGAGACCCAGTACTTC
TRBJ1-5 - - TRBV19 CASSIWGDSNQPQHF TGTGCCAGTAGTATCTGGGGGGATAGCAATCAGCCCCAGCATTTT
TRBJ2-7 - TRBD1 TRBV27 CASSPQQGDVQYF TGTGCCAGCAGTCCTCAACAGGGGGACGTGCAGTACTTC
TRBJ2-5 - - TRBV2 CASSEVPSESARGETQYF TGTGCCAGCAGTGAGGTCCCGTCGGAGAGTGCGCGAGGGGAGACCCAGTACTTC